This T cell receptor (beta chain) was documented in a study of siplizumab effects on memory and regulatory T cells. Findings and limits, study-wide: Naive T cells appeared more varied than memory cells and looked like key alloresponse contributors. Alloreactive sequences from unstimulated CD4+ memory cells fell significantly with siplizumab.

The protocol was immunoSEQ multiplex PCR, while the TCRdb copy is restricted to in-frame clones and leaves out a portion. The table has around 65,000 clones, around 80% seen once; the top ten hold 0.42%. With regard to this clone: Antigen specificity is unknown.

J lost 2 bases, V lost 2 bases, and 6 bases had no gene match. The CDR3 has 16 amino acids. CDR1 is KGHSH and CDR2 is LQKENI in the germline V gene. Sequenced sample: memory CD4+ T cells sorted from blood. The sequence came from a human donor in good health. The chain carries TRBV18 and TRBJ2-7; TRBD1 matches at 10 bases. The CDR3 DNA sequence: TGTGCCAGCTCACCAGAACTGGGGACAGGGGCCTACGAGCAGTACTTC. As protein: CASSPELGTGAYEQYF.